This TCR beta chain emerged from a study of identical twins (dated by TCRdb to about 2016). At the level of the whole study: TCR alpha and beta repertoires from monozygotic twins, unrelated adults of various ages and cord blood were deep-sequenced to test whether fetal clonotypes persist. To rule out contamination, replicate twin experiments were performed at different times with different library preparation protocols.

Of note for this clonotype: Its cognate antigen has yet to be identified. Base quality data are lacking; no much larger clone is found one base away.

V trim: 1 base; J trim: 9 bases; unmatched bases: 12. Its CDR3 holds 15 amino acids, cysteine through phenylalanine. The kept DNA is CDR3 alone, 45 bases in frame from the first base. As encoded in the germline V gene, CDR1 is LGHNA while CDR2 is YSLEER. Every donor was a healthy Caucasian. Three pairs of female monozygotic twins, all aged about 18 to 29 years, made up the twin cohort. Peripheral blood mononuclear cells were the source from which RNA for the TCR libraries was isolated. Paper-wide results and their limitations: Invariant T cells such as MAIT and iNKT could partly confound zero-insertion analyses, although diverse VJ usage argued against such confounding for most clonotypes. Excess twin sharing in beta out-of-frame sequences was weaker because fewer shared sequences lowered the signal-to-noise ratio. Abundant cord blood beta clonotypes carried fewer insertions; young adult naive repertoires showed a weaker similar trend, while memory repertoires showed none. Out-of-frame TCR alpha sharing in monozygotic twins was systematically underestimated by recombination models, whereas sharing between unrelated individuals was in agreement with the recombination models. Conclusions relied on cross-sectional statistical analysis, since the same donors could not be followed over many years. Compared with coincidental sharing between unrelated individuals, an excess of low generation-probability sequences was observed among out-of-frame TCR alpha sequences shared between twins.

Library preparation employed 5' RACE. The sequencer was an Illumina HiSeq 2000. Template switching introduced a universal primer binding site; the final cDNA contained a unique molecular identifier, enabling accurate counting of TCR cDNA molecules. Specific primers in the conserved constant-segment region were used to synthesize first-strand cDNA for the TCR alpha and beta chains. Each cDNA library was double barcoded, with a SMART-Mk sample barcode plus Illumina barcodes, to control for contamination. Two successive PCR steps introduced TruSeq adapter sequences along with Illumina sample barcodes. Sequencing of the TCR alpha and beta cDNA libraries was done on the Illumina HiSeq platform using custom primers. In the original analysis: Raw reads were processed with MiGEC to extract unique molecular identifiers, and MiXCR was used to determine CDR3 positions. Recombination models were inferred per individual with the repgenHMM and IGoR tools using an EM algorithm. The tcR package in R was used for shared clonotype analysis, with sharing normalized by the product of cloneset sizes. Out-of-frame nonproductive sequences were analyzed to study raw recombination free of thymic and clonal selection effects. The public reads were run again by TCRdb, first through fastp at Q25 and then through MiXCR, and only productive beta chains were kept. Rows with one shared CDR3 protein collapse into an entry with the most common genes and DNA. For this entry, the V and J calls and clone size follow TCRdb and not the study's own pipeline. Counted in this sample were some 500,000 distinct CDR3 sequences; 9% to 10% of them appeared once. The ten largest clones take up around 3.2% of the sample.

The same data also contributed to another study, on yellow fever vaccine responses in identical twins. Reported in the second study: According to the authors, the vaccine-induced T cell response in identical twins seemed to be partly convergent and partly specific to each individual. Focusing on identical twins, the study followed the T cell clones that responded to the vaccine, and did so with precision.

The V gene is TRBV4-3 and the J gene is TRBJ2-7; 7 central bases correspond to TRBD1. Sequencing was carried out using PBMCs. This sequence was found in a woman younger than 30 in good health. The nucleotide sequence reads TGCGCCAGCAGCCAAGGGCGACAGGGCCATACGAGGCAGTACTTC. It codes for CASSQGRQGHTRQYF.